This is a list of T cell receptor beta chains from one sample in a study of monozygotic twins with inflammatory bowel disease. TCRdb reworked the 5' RACE reads into one entry per CDR3 protein, no DNA. The table lists 150,000 to 200,000 distinct CDR3 sequences. The sample was blood. The receptors stem from a human donor with ulcerative colitis or Crohn's disease, or a healthy co-twin of an affected twin (not recorded which). CDR3s include the opening cysteine and the closing phenylalanine or tryptophan.

J | V | CDR3
TRBJ2-2 | TRBV14 | CASSPQGITGELFF
TRBJ2-7 | TRBV15 | CATSRDVAGVYEQYF
TRBJ2-5 | TRBV7-2 | CASSSRFQETQYF
TRBJ2-3 | TRBV6-5 | CASSYDGVGDTQYF
TRBJ2-7 | TRBV7-2 | CASSPGTVYEQYF
TRBJ1-5 | TRBV20-1 | CSARDVRGNQPQHF
TRBJ2-5 | TRBV5-1 | CASSLGSGSQETQYF
TRBJ1-6 | TRBV4-2 | CASSPGVSYNSPLHF
TRBJ1-2 | TRBV4-2 | CASSQDPQWGYGYTF
TRBJ2-1 | TRBV5-4 | CASSLDGDEQFF
TRBJ2-6 | TRBV9 | CASSTQGLAKSGANVLTF
TRBJ2-7 | TRBV6-1 | CASRAPGRPYEQYF
TRBJ1-5 | TRBV24-1 | CATSDPGQGFYQPQHF
TRBJ2-1 | TRBV27 | CASSPRPYNEQFF
TRBJ2-3 | TRBV11-2 | CASGHLRGETQYF
TRBJ2-7 | TRBV24-1 | CATSDPTNEQYF
TRBJ2-3 | TRBV7-2 | CASSFDGGSTDTQYF
TRBJ2-7 | TRBV10-2 | CASGLAAYEQYF
TRBJ1-1 | TRBV15 | CATSRGFKGQRETEAFF
TRBJ2-1 | TRBV3-1 | CASSQEGSGVYNEQFF
TRBJ1-4 | TRBV6-1 | CASGPDRGNGKLFF